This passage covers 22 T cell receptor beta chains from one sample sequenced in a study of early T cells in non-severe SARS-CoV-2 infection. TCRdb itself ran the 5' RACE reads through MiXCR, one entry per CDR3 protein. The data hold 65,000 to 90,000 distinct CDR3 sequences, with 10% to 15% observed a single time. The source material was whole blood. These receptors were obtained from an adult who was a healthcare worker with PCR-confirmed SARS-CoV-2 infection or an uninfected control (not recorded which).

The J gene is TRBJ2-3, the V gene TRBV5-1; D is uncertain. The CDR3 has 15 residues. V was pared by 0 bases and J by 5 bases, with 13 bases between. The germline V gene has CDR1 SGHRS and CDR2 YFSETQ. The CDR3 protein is CASSLGVSWGDTQYF. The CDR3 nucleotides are TGCGCCAGCAGCTTGGGAGTCAGCTGGGGAGATACGCAGTATTTT.

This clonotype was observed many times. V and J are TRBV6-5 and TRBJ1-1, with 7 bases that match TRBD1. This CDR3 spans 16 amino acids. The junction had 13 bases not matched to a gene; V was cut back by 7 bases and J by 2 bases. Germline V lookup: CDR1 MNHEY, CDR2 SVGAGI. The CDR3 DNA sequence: TGTGCCAGCACCCCCAGGGGGATGAGTCCAAACACTGAAGCTTTCTTT. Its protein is CASTPRGMSPNTEAFF.

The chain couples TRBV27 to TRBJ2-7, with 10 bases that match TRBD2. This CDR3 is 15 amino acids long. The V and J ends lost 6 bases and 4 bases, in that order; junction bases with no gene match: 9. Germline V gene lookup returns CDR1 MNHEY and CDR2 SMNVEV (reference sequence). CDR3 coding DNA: TGTGCCAGCAGCCCCACGGGACTAGCGCTTTACGAGCAGTACTTC. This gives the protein CASSPTGLALYEQYF.

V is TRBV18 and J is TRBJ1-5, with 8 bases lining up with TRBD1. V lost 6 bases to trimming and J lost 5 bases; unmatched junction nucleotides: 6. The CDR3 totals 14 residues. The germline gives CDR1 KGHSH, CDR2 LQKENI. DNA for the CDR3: TGTGCCAGCTCCCGAGACAGGGGTGATCAGCCCCAGCATTTT. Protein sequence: CASSRDRGDQPQHF.

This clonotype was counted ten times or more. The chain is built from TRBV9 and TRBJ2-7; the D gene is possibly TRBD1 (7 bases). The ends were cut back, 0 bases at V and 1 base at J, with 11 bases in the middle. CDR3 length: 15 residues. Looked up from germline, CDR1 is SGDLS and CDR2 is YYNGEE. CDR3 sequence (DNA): TGTGCCAGCAGCGTAGACGCGGGACAGTCCTACGAGCAGTACTTC. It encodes CASSVDAGQSYEQYF.

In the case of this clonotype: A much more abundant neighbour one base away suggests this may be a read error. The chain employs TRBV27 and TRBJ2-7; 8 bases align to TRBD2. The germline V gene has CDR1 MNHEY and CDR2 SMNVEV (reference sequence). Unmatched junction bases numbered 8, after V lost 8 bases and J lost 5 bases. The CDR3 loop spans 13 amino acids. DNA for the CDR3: TGTGCCAGCTGGACGGGACTAGAGGACGAGCAGTACTTC. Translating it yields CASWTGLEDEQYF.

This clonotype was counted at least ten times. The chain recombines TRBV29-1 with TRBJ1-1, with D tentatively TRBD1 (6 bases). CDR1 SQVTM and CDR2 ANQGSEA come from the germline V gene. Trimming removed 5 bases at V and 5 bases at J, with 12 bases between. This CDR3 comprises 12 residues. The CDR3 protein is CSVNPRGTEAFF. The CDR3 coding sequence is TGCAGCGTTAATCCCAGGGGAACTGAAGCTTTCTTT.

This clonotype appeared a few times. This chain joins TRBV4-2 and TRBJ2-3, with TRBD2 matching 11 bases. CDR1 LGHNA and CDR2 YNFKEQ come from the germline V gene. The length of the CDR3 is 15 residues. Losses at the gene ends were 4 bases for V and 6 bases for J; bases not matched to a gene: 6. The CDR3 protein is CASSRTTSGMDTQYF. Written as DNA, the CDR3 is TGTGCCAGCAGCCGGACGACTAGCGGGATGGATACGCAGTATTTT.

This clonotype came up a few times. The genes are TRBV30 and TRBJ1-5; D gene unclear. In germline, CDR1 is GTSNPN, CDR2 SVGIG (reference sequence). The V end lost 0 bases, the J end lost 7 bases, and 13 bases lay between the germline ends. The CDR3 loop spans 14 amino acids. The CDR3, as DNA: TGTGCCTGGAGTGTACTGAGGGAGCGGCAGCCCCAGCATTTT. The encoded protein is CAWSVLRERQPQHF.

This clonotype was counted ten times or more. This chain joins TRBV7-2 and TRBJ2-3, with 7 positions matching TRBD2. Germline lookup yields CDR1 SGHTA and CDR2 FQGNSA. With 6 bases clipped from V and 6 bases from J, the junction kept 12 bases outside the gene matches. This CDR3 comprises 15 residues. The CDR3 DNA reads TGTGCCAGCAGGAAACAGCGGGATATGGGCGATACGCAGTATTTT. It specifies CASRKQRDMGDTQYF.

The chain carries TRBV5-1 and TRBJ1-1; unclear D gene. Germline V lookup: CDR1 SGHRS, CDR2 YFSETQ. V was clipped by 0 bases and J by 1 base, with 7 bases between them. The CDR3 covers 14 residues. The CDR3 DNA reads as TGCGCCAGCAGCTTGGGCACGGGGAACACTGAAGCTTTCTTT. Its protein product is CASSLGTGNTEAFF.

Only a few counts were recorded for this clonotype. The CDR3 DNA reads as TGTGCCAGCAGCTTGGTTTTCGAGCAGTACTTC. This codes for CASSLVFEQYF. The J gene is TRBJ2-7, the V gene TRBV11-2; no clear D gene. Trimming stripped 3 bases from V and 6 bases from J, with 6 bases between. The germline CDR1 and CDR2 sequences are SGHAT and FQNNGV. There are 11 residues in the CDR3.

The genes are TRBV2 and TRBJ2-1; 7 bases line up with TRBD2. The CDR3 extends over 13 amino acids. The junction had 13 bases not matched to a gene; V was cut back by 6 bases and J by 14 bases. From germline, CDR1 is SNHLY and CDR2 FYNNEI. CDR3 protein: CASRTDVAGVEFF. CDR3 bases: TGTGCCAGCAGGACCGATGTGGCGGGAGTCGAGTTCTTC.

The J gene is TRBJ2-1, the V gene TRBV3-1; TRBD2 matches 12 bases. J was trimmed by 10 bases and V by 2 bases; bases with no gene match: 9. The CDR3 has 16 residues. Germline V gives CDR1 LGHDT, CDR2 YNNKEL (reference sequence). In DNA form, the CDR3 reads TGTGCCAGCAGCCAATGCTCTAGCGGGAGGGCCGGAGAGCAGTTCTTC. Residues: CASSQCSSGRAGEQFF.

The CDR3 sequence: CASSLEQETQYF. CDR3 DNA: TGCGCCAGCAGCTTGGAACAAGAGACCCAGTACTTC. The chain carries TRBV5-1 and TRBJ2-5; D ambiguous. Germline values: CDR1 SGHRS, CDR2 YFSETQ. The CDR3 loop spans 12 amino acids. V lost 0 bases and J 2 bases, leaving 2 bases between the germline ends.

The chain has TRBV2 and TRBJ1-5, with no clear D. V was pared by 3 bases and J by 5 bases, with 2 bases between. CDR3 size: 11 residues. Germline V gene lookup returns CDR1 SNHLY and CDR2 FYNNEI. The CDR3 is CASSEDQPQHF. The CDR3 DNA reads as TGTGCCAGCAGTGAGGATCAGCCCCAGCATTTT.

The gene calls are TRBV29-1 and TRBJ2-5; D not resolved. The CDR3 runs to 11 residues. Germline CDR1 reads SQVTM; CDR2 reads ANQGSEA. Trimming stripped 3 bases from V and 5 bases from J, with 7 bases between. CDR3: CSVDVGETQYF. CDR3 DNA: TGCAGCGTTGACGTTGGGGAGACCCAGTACTTC.

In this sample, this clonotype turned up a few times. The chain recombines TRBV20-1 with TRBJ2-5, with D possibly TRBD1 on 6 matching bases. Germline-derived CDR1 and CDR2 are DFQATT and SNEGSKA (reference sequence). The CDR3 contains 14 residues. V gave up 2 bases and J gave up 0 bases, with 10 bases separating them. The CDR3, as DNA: TGCAGTGCTAGACCAGACAGGTACCAAGAGACCCAGTACTTC. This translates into CSARPDRYQETQYF.

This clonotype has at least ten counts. The CDR3 loop reads CASSSTTNTGELFF. CDR3 coding DNA: TGTGCCAGCAGTTCGACAACGAACACCGGGGAGCTGTTTTTT. V usage is TRBV5-5 and J usage is TRBJ2-2; D remains unclear. Germline lookup yields CDR1 SGHKS and CDR2 YYEKEE (reference sequence). V lost 5 bases to trimming and J lost 0 bases, with 8 bases between them. The CDR3 runs to 14 residues.

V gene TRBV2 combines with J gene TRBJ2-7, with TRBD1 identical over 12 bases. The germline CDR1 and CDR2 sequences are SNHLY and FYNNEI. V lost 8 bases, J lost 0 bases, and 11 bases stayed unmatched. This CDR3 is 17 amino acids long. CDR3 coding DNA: TGTGCCAGCCGCGGTTGGGACAGGGGGCCCGACTCCTACGAGCAGTACTTC. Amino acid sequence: CASRGWDRGPDSYEQYF. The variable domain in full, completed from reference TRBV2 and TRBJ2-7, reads EPEVTQTPSHQVTQMGQEVILRCVPISNHLYFYWYRQILGQKVEFLVSFYNNEISEKSEIFDDQFSVERPDGSNFTLKIRSTKLEDSAMYFCASRGWDRGPDSYEQYFGPGTRLTVT.

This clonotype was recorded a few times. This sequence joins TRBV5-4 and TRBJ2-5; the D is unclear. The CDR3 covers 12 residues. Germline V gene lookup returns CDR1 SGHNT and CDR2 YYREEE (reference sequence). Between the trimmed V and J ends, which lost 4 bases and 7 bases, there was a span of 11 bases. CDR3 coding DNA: TGTGCCAGCAGCATTTTCTCCGGGACCCAGTACTTC. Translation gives CASSIFSGTQYF. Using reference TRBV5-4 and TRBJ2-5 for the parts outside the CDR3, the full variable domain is ETGVTQSPTHLIKTRGQQVTLRCSSQSGHNTVSWYQQALGQGPQFIFQYYREEENGRGNFPPRFSGLQFPNYSSELNVNALELDDSALYLCASSIFSGTQYFGPGTRLLVL.

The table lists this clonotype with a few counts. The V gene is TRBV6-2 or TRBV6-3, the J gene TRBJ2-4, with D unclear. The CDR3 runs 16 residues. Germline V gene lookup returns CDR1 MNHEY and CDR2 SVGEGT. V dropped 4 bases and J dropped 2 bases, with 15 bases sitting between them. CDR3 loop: CASSSRLPITKNIQYF. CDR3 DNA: TGTGCCAGCAGTTCCCGTCTACCCATTACCAAAAACATTCAGTACTTC.